A selection of T cell receptor beta chains follows, all from one sample in a study of T and B cells in COVID-19 patients. TCRdb ran MiXCR on the multiplex PCR reads and lists one entry per CDR3 protein. The sample shows some 16,000 distinct CDR3 sequences, 25% to 35% of them seen only once. Sequencing input: blood. The receptors were gathered from a human donor who had recovered from COVID-19. The CDR3 runs from the conserved cysteine through the conserved F or W. D genes are given only for firm matches. Clone size is shown for a subset of rows, as once, few, many or a class of expanded clone.

TRBV5-1,.,TRBJ1-1,14,TRBD1,TGCGCCAGCAGCTTGGGAGGACAGGGGGCTGAAGCTTTCTTT,CASSLGGQGAEAFF
TRBV12-3/TRBV12-4,.,TRBJ1-1,12,.,TGTGCCAGCAGTTTTGGTCGGACTGAAGCTTTCTTT,CASSFGRTEAFF
TRBV27,.,TRBJ2-5,16,.,TGTGCCAGCAGCAGGATTTCCGGGACACCCACAGGAACCCAGTACTTC,CASSRISGTPTGTQYF
TRBV19,medium-sized,TRBJ1-5,14,.,TGTGCCAGTAGTTTGGCCTTTAGCAATCAGCCCCAGCATTTT,CASSLAFSNQPQHF
TRBV5-4,many,TRBJ2-3,15,TRBD1,TGTGCCAGCAGCCCAGGGACAGCTAGCACAGATACGCAGTATTTT,CASSPGTASTDTQYF
TRBV18,.,TRBJ1-6,13,.,TGTGCCAGCTCACGGGGATTGGTCTTGTCCCTCCACTTT,CASSRGLVLSLHF
TRBV19,medium-sized,TRBJ2-3,13,TRBD1,TGTGCCAGTAAGGGGACAGGGGCAGATACGCAGTATTTT,CASKGTGADTQYF
TRBV18,few,TRBJ2-1,13,.,TGTGCCAGCTCACCTCGCCTGGGCAATGAGCAGTTCTTC,CASSPRLGNEQFF
TRBV6-5,many,TRBJ1-6,16,TRBD1,TGTGCCAGCAGTTCCACCCCGAGGACAGGGTACTCACCCCTCCACTTT,CASSSTPRTGYSPLHF
TRBV24-1,.,TRBJ1-1,11,.,TGTGCCACCAGGAAGAACACTGAAGCTTTCTTT,CATRKNTEAFF
TRBV7-2,few,TRBJ1-5,15,TRBD1,TGTGCCAGCAGATCCGGACAGGGCGGCAATCAGCCCCAGCATTTT,CASRSGQGGNQPQHF
TRBV5-1,few,TRBJ2-7,15,.,TGCGCCAGCAGCCTGGACGCGGGATGGCGGGGCGAGCAGTACTTC,CASSLDAGWRGEQYF
TRBV5-5,many,TRBJ2-7,16,TRBD2,TGTGCCAGCAGCTTCTTTCCCGGGACTAGCGGTAACGAGCAGTACTTC,CASSFFPGTSGNEQYF
TRBV13,medium-sized,TRBJ2-2,14,.,TGTGCCAGCACCGTGGACAGGAACACCGGGGAGCTGTTTTTT,CASTVDRNTGELFF
TRBV6-6,.,TRBJ1-2,10,.,TGTGCCAGCAGTCCTACAGGGATGACCTTC,CASSPTGMTF
TRBV27,many,TRBJ1-1,13,.,TGTGCCAGCAGTCTCCTGACAGACACTGAAGCTTTCTTT,CASSLLTDTEAFF
TRBV5-4,many,TRBJ2-7,12,.,TGTGCCAGCAGCTTGGAGGGCCTCGAGCAGTACTTC,CASSLEGLEQYF
TRBV6-5,.,TRBJ1-4,14,.,TGTGCCAGCAGTTCCGGGACGCGAGGTGAAAAACTGTTTTTT,CASSSGTRGEKLFF
TRBV27,few,TRBJ1-4,14,.,TGTGCCAGCAGTTTTTACTCAACTAATGAAAAACTGTTTTTT,CASSFYSTNEKLFF
TRBV5-6,.,TRBJ1-2,13,.,TGTGCCAGCAGCTTCGGGACGGACTATGGCTACACCTTC,CASSFGTDYGYTF
TRBV19,medium-sized,TRBJ2-3,15,TRBD2,TGTGCCAGCCTGAAGGTGGCGGGGGGCACAGATACGCAGTATTTT,CASLKVAGGTDTQYF
TRBV5-1,.,TRBJ2-1,14,TRBD2,TGCGCCAGCAGCTTGGGAGGTGCGGGGGGGCCGCAGTTCTTC,CASSLGGAGGPQFF
TRBV6-1,.,TRBJ1-2,13,.,TGTGCCAGCAGTGATACAGGTTTCTATGGCTACACCTTC,CASSDTGFYGYTF
TRBV5-4,.,TRBJ2-1,16,.,TGTGCCAGCAGCTCCACTGATCTATACGGGTACAATGAGCAGTTCTTC,CASSSTDLYGYNEQFF
TRBV27,medium-sized,TRBJ2-6,16,.,TGTGCCAGCAGTTTGGACGGAGGCTCTGGGGCCAACGTCCTGACTTTC,CASSLDGGSGANVLTF
TRBV28,.,TRBJ1-5,13,TRBD1,TGTGCCAGCATTGGACAGGGCAATCAGCCCCAGCATTTT,CASIGQGNQPQHF